Listed here is a single TCR beta chain. These data come from a study of OX40 agonist ivuxolimab in advanced cancers. Germline CDR1 and CDR2: SGDLS and YYNGEE. V was trimmed by 4 bases and J by 0 bases, leaving 10 bases between them. CDR3 length: 14 amino acids. Clones were read by immunoSEQ multiplex PCR, and TCRdb kept only the in-frame ones, dropping some. This sample carries 130,000 or so clones, 85% to 95% of them seen once, and the ten largest clones take roughly 0.94%. The sequences come from CD4+ or CD8+ T cells sorted from blood, collected in a trial of the OX40 agonist ivuxolimab. The sequence came from an adult with an advanced solid tumor such as melanoma, head and neck, liver or kidney cancer. The chain combines TRBV9 with TRBJ1-1, with unresolved D. Here the CDR3 reads CASSPRAVNTEAFF. In nucleotides, the CDR3 is TGTGCCAGCAGCCCGAGGGCCGTGAACACTGAAGCTTTCTTT.